Below, 10 T cell receptor beta chains from the same sample are listed, as sequenced in a study of technical replicates of blood from several donors. Clones were read by immunoSEQ multiplex PCR, and TCRdb kept only the in-frame ones, dropping some. This repertoire shows around 80,000 clones, about 89% found once; its top ten account for roughly 0.38%. The sample taken for sequencing was T cells isolated from PBMCs. Every receptor here comes from a human donor in good health.

V is TRBV7-3 and J is TRBJ1-1; D might be TRBD1 (5 bases). The CDR3 runs 15 residues. Germline V gene sequence: CDR1 SGHTA, CDR2 FQGTGA. V gave up 0 bases and J gave up 2 bases, with 10 bases separating them. The CDR3 region is CASSLTGTGNTEAFF. CDR3 sequence (DNA): TGTGCCAGCAGCTTAACGGGGACTGGTAACACTGAAGCTTTCTTT.

V is TRBV6-6 and J is TRBJ2-7; tentative D call: TRBD2 (5 bases). Germline V gives CDR1 MNHNY, CDR2 SVGAGI (reference sequence). The CDR3 has 14 residues. Trimming took 1 base from V and 3 from J, leaving 10 bases between them. DNA of the CDR3: TGTGCCAGCAGTTACTTCGGGGTGGTCTACGAGCAGTACTTC. It translates to CASSYFGVVYEQYF.

J is TRBJ1-2 and V is TRBV7-6, with 7 bases identical to TRBD1. V was pared by 5 bases and J by 0 bases, with 3 bases of the junction left unmatched. The CDR3 extends over 14 amino acids. Germline CDR1 is SGHVS and CDR2 is FNYEAQ. For the CDR3, the DNA is TGTGCCAGCAGCCCCGGGACAGCTAACTATGGCTACACCTTC. Encoded protein: CASSPGTANYGYTF. Together with reference TRBV7-6 and TRBJ1-2, the CDR3 gives the full variable domain: GAGVSQSPRYKVTKRGQDVALRCDPISGHVSLYWYRQALGQGPEFLTYFNYEAQQDKSGLPNDRFSAERPEGSISTLTIQRTEQRDSAMYRCASSPGTANYGYTFGSGTRLTVV.

The chain recombines TRBV2 with TRBJ2-5, with 10 bases identical to TRBD2. There are 15 residues in the CDR3. Trimming took 5 bases from V and 5 from J; bases not matched to a gene: 8. The germline CDR1 and CDR2 sequences are SNHLY and FYNNEI. The CDR3 sequence: CASSLGPSGSETQYF. CDR3 DNA: TGTGCCAGCAGTCTAGGGCCTAGCGGGAGTGAGACCCAGTACTTC.

The J gene is TRBJ2-5, the V gene TRBV11-2; D may be TRBD1 (6 bases). This CDR3 contains 14 residues. In germline, CDR1 is SGHAT, CDR2 FQNNGV. Trimming pared 5 bases from V and 2 bases from J, leaving 12 bases between. CDR3 amino acids: CASSLWTAQETQYF. Written as DNA, the CDR3 is TGTGCCAGCAGCCTTTGGACAGCTCAAGAGACCCAGTACTTC.

This chain links TRBV27 with TRBJ2-7; 9 bases fit TRBD1. The CDR3 runs 14 residues. Germline trimming cut 3 bases from V and 4 bases from J; bases unmatched to any gene: 4. The germline V gene has CDR1 MNHEY and CDR2 SMNVEV (reference sequence). This CDR3 reads CASSLVDRGYEQYF. CDR3 sequence (DNA): TGTGCCAGCAGTTTGGTGGACAGGGGTTACGAGCAGTACTTC.

The chain uses TRBV2 and TRBJ1-1; no clear D gene. Germline V gene data show CDR1 as SNHLY and CDR2 as FYNNEI. The CDR3 has 12 amino acids. V lost 6 bases to trimming and J lost 1 base, with 6 bases between them. CDR3 residues: CASRAGNTEAFF. Here the CDR3 DNA reads TGTGCCAGCAGGGCGGGGAACACTGAAGCTTTCTTT.

J is TRBJ2-2 and V is TRBV27; a weak D match, TRBD2 (5 bases). V was cut by 4 bases and J by 1 base, with 13 bases left in between. Germline assignment: CDR1 MNHEY and CDR2 SMNVEV (reference sequence). The CDR3 has 16 amino acids. The CDR3: CASSSITAGNTGELFF. In DNA form, the CDR3 reads TGTGCCAGCAGTTCTATTACGGCGGGGAACACCGGGGAGCTGTTTTTT.

The chain joins TRBV6-5 to TRBJ2-3; possible D gene TRBD1, 6 bases. Trimming stripped 6 bases from V and 0 bases from J, with 13 bases between. Germline V gene lookup returns CDR1 MNHEY and CDR2 SVGAGI. The CDR3 contains 15 residues. In DNA, the CDR3 is TGTGCCAGCAGAACCGGGACACGGAGCACAGATACGCAGTATTTT. Translation gives CASRTGTRSTDTQYF.

This chain uses TRBV5-4 with TRBJ2-1, with D tentatively TRBD2 (9 bases). The CDR3 extends over 16 amino acids. Germline loops: CDR1 SGHNT, CDR2 YYREEE (reference sequence). With 1 base removed from V and 7 bases from J, the gap between germline ends came to 18 bases. Here the CDR3 reads CASSLKAGGTGNEQFF. The CDR3, as DNA: TGTGCCAGCAGCTTGAAGGCGGGAGGGACAGGTAATGAGCAGTTCTTC. Full variable domain (rest looked up from reference TRBV5-4 and TRBJ2-1): ETGVTQSPTHLIKTRGQQVTLRCSSQSGHNTVSWYQQALGQGPQFIFQYYREEENGRGNFPPRFSGLQFPNYSSELNVNALELDDSALYLCASSLKAGGTGNEQFFGPGTRLTVL.